The clone carrying this TCR beta chain was detected ten times or more. The V gene end was trimmed by 6 bases and the J gene end by 5 bases; junction bases not matched to a gene: 9. This CDR3 region has 14 residues. This record comes from a study of T cells in Graves' hyperthyroidism and ophthalmopathy. There were TCR beta CDR3 regions amplified from RNA transcripts. First-round RT-PCR of the TCR CDR3 relied on the HTBI primer set. A single record per CDR3 protein comes from TCRdb applying MiXCR to the multiplex PCR reads. The sample shows about 210,000 distinct CDR3 sequences, about a sixth of them seen only once.

The rearrangement links TRBV12-3 or TRBV12-4 to TRBJ2-7, with 8 bases aligning to TRBD2. The sequenced sample consisted of blood. This TCR came from a man in his forties or fifties with Graves' hyperthyroidism. The CDR3 DNA sequence: TGTGCCAGCAGCCGGGCGGGAGGACGCCACGAGCAGTACTTC. It yields the protein CASSRAGGRHEQYF.